A single sample gave rise to the 13 T cell receptor beta chains below, sequenced in a study of tumor-infiltrating lymphocytes in primary liver carcinoma. A primer matching the constant region was used to make TCR beta cDNA from approximately 520 ng of total RNA. Three-round nested multiplex PCR performed with slightly modified ARM-PCR produced the TCR beta libraries. Both of the initial two PCR rounds ran for nine to eleven cycles and employed TRBV1-TRBV30 forward primers alongside a C-beta reverse primer. From the multiplex PCR reads, TCRdb called clonotypes with MiXCR, one entry per CDR3 protein. The sample contains 310,000 or so distinct CDR3 sequences, roughly 61% of which appear only once. Germline DNA was also extracted, while the blood RNA originated from unsorted whole blood. The sequenced sample was peripheral blood. The receptors come from a middle-aged man with primary liver carcinoma and hepatitis B virus infection.

CDR3: CASIWGGPTGELFF. The CDR3 bases are TGTGCCAGCATATGGGGGGGGCCCACCGGGGAGCTGTTTTTT. The rearrangement joins TRBV6-1 to TRBJ2-2; D perhaps matches TRBD2 (7 bases). Trimming stripped 7 bases from V and 4 bases from J, with 13 bases between. CDR3 length: 14 amino acids. CDR1 MNHNS and CDR2 SASEGT come from the germline V gene.

This clonotype came up a few times. Possible read error: a much larger clone is one base away. The chain is built from TRBV29-1 and TRBJ2-7, with 12 bases identical to TRBD2. This CDR3 contains 13 residues. Germline V gene sequence: CDR1 SQVTM, CDR2 ANQGSEA. The trim removed 5 bases at V and 5 bases at J, leaving 4 bases unmatched. The DNA for the CDR3 is TGCAGCGTTCGGACTAGCGGGATCCACGAGCAGTACTTC. As protein: CSVRTSGIHEQYF.

This clonotype was seen many times. This chain joins TRBV29-1 and TRBJ2-2; weak D call: TRBD1 (6 bases). V gave up 5 bases and J gave up 6 bases, with 10 bases separating them. Germline V gives CDR1 SQVTM, CDR2 ANQGSEA. The CDR3 totals 12 residues. CDR3 nucleotides: TGCAGCGTTTGGGGGCGGGCCGGGGAGCTGTTTTTT. Translation gives CSVWGRAGELFF.

The genes are TRBV29-1 and TRBJ2-1, with 11 nucleotides matching TRBD1. This CDR3 has 15 residues. The V gene end was trimmed by 3 bases and the J gene end by 5 bases; junction bases not matched to a gene: 6. CDR1 is SQVTM and CDR2 is ANQGSEA in the germline V gene. The CDR3 nucleotides read TGCAGCGTTGATGGGACAGGGGGTCGGAACAATGAGCAGTTCTTC. This codes for CSVDGTGGRNNEQFF.

Notes on this clonotype: A much larger clone sits a single nucleotide away, making a read error possible. V gene TRBV6-5 combines with J gene TRBJ2-1; 7 positions agree with TRBD2. The CDR3 length is 14 residues. CDR1 MNHEY and CDR2 SVGAGI come from the germline V gene. Losses at the gene ends were 10 bases for V and 10 bases for J; bases not matched to a gene: 16. The CDR3 region is CAISSREGLWEQFF. The CDR3 DNA follows: TGTGCCATCAGCAGCAGGGAGGGCTTGTGGGAGCAGTTCTTC.

Turning to this clonotype: A read error is possible here, since a much larger clone lies one base away. The rearrangement uses TRBV6-1 and TRBJ1-1; possible D gene TRBD1, 5 bases. Germline CDR1 is MNHNS and CDR2 is SASEGT. The CDR3 contains 17 residues. CDR3 sequence (DNA): TGTGCCAGCCCAGCGGGGCCGAGGGAATTTGGGAACACTGAAGCTTTGTTT. Translation: CASPAGPREFGNTEALF.

Note on this clonotype: The junction and the germline gene differ at one end; a read error may be behind it. V and J are TRBV4-1 and TRBJ2-5, with a possible D match to TRBD1 (5 bases). The CDR3 extends over 15 amino acids. The germline CDR1 and CDR2 sequences are MGHRA and YSYEKL. The CDR3 region has the DNA TGCGCCAGCAACCAATCCTGGCCAGGGAAGGAGACCCAGTACTTC. Residues: CASNQSWPGKETQYF.

CDR3 residues: CSVGIGEVWSQYF. The CDR3 nucleotides are TGCAGCGTTGGAATAGGGGAAGTTTGGTCCCAGTACTTC. The chain employs TRBV29-1 and TRBJ2-5; TRBD1 is a possible D gene (5 bases). V gave up 4 bases and J gave up 9 bases, with 18 bases separating them. The CDR3 sequence is 13 residues long. Per germline, CDR1 SQVTM and CDR2 ANQGSEA.

Remarks on this clonotype: At one end the junction does not follow the germline gene, possibly because of a read error. The rearrangement joins TRBV4-2 to TRBJ2-1; D possibly corresponds to TRBD1 (6 bases). This CDR3 is 15 amino acids long. The germline CDR1 and CDR2 sequences are LGHNA and YNFKEQ. For the CDR3, the DNA is TGTGTCAGCAGCCTGACAGGAGGACCGGGGAATGAGCAGTTCTTC. Amino acid sequence: CVSSLTGGPGNEQFF.

This chain uses TRBV11-3 with TRBJ2-3; 9 positions match TRBD1. This CDR3 comprises 15 residues. Germline-derived CDR1 and CDR2 are SGHNT and YENEEA. Trimming cost V 5 bases and J 2 bases; bases outside gene matches: 5. DNA of the CDR3: TGTGCCAGCAGCCGGGGACAGGGCCCCACAGATACGCAGTATTTT. Amino acids: CASSRGQGPTDTQYF.

There are a few counts of this clonotype. This chain joins TRBV28 and TRBJ2-4; D perhaps matches TRBD2 (6 bases). V lost 2 bases and J lost 2, with 10 bases in between. CDR3 size: 15 residues. In germline, CDR1 is MDHEN, CDR2 SYDVKM. This CDR3 is CASSLGGESKNIQYF. In DNA, the CDR3 is TGTGCCAGCAGTTTAGGAGGGGAGTCCAAAAACATTCAGTACTTC.

Comments on this clonotype: This may stem from a read error, because a much larger clone lies one nucleotide away. V is TRBV6-5 and J is TRBJ2-1, with D possibly being TRBD1 (6 bases). Trimming stripped 8 bases from V and 4 bases from J, with 15 bases between. Germline CDR1 MNHEY, CDR2 SVGAGI. The CDR3 is made up of 14 amino acids. CDR3 sequence: CASCLKDRYNEQFF. Here the CDR3 DNA reads TGTGCCAGCTGTCTGAAGGACAGATACAATGAGCAGTTCTTC.

To note about this clonotype: With a much larger clone just one base away, this may be a read error. The chain combines TRBV10-2 with TRBJ1-1; D unresolved. Germline CDR1 is WSHSY and CDR2 is SAAADI. The CDR3 is 16 residues long. The V and J ends lost 4 bases and 1 base respectively, with 16 bases between them. The CDR3 is CASSVRSGRRNTEAFF. The CDR3, as DNA: TGCGCCAGCAGTGTGAGGTCAGGAAGAAGGAACACTGAAGCTTTCTTT.